This entry features one T cell receptor (beta chain) sequence. In the source study's methods: Using reference gene primer amplification, nucleated cell counts were estimated. Repertoires were generated with immunoSEQ multiplex PCR, while TCRdb's copy carries only in-frame clones and drops some. That table furnishes V, J and clone size, whereas the DNA furnished D and trimming. Of some 42,000 clones listed, over 60% are singletons. V trimming: 4 bases; J trimming: 3 bases; junction bases outside the gene matches: 11. This CDR3 has 17 amino acids. Looked up from germline, CDR1 is KGHDR and CDR2 is SFDVKD. The data originate from a study of blood T cell repertoires in COVID-19. Study at large: The cDNA or gDNA used as material had been derived from T cells, B-cell-depleted T cells, or PBMCs.

Specimen: peripheral blood. This TCR was sampled from a woman in her 70s with acute or convalescent COVID-19. The rearrangement links TRBV24-1 to TRBJ2-3; 8 bases fit TRBD1. CDR3 loop: CATSDNRYRGRTDTQYF. CDR3 bases: TGTGCCACCAGTGACAACCGATACAGGGGGAGAACAGATACGCAGTATTTT.